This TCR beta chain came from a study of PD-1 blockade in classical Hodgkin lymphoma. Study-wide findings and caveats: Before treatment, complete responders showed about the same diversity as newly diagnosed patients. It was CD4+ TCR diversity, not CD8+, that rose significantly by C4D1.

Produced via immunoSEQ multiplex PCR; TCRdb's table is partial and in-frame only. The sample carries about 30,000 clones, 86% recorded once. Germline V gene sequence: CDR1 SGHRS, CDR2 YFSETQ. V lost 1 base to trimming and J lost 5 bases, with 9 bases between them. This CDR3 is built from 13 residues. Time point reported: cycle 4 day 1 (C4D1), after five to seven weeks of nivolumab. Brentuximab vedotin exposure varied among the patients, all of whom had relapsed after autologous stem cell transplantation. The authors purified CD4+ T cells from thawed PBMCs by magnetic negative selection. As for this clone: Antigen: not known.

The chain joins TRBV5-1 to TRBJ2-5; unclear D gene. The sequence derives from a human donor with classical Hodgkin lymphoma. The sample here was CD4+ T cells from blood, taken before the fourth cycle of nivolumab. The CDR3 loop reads CASSLPGSETQYF. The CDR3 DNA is TGCGCCAGCAGCTTGCCCGGAAGCGAGACCCAGTACTTC.